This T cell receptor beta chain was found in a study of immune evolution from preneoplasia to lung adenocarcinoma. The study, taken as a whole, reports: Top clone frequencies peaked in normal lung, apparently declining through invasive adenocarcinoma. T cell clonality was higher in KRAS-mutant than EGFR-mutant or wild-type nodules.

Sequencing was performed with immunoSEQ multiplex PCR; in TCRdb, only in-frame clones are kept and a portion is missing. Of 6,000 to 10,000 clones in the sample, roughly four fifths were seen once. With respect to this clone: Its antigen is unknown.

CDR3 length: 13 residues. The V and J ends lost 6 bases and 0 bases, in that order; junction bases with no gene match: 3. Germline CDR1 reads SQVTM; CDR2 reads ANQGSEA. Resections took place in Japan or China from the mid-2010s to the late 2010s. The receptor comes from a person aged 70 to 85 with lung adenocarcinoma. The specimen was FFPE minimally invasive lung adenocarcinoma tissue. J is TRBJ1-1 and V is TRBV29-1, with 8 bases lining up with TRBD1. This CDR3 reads CSVMTGVNTEAFF. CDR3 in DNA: TGCAGCGTGATGACAGGGGTGAACACTGAAGCTTTCTTT.